This T cell receptor (beta chain) was captured by sequencing in a study of radiation and T cells in renal cell carcinoma. The CDR3 totals 17 residues. Trimming took off 7 bases at V and 0 bases at J, with 18 bases between the two ends. Per the germline V gene, CDR1 is LNHDA and CDR2 is SQIVND (reference sequence). Study outcomes and limitations: From baseline, blood top tumor clonotypes peaked at 2 weeks post-radiation.

Notes on this clone: Its target is unknown.

Some clones are missing from TCRdb's copy, which holds only in-frame ones; the method was immunoSEQ multiplex PCR. The sample includes some 120,000 clones, 70% to 90% seen only once; the top ten take almost 6%. Noted time point: blood 2 weeks post-SBRT. Treatment here: 15 Gy SBRT to primary tumor, nephrectomy 4 weeks later. Sequenced here: blood, sampled from a patient whose treatment included radiotherapy and nephrectomy. The J gene is TRBJ1-4, the V gene TRBV19; the D is unclear. This TCR derives from a woman in her sixties or seventies with renal cell carcinoma. The CDR3 bases are TGTGCCAGTACCACTCGGGGTCTCTTTGCAACTAATGAAAAACTGTTTTTT. The encoded protein is CASTTRGLFATNEKLFF.